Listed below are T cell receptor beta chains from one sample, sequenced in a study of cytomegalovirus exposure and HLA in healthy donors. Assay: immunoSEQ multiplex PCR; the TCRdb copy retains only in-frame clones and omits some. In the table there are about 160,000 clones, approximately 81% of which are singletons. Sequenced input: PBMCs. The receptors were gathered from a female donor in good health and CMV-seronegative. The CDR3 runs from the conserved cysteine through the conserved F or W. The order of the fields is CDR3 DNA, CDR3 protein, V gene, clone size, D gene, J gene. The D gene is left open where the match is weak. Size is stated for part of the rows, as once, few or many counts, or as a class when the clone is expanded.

TGTGCCAGCTCACCGGTAGACAGGGGGGACGGCTACACCTTC,CASSPVDRGDGYTF,TRBV18,-,TRBD1,TRBJ1-2
TGTGCCAGCAGCCGCCGGGGGCGGGAGTCTCCCGGGGAGCTGTTTTTT,CASSRRGRESPGELFF,TRBV7-3,-,-,TRBJ2-2
TGCGCCAGCAGCCAAGAAGCGGGGTCCGAACTGTTTTTT,CASSQEAGSELFF,TRBV4-3,-,-,TRBJ1-4
TGTGCCATCAGTGGGCGTCCCCGAAGCGGGAGGGCCGACGACAATGAGCAGTTCTTC,CAISGRPRSGRADDNEQFF,TRBV10-3,-,TRBD2,TRBJ2-1
TGTGCCAGTACAAGACAGGGGGCTATAGGCTACACCTTC,CASTRQGAIGYTF,TRBV19,-,TRBD1,TRBJ1-2
TGTGCCAGCTCACCGTCTGGGGGGGCGGAAGAGCAGTACTTC,CASSPSGGAEEQYF,TRBV18,-,-,TRBJ2-7
TGTGCCAGCAGTGCAACCCCGGGACAGTTAAATGAAAAACTGTTTTTT,CASSATPGQLNEKLFF,TRBV27,-,TRBD1,TRBJ1-4
TGTGCCAGCAGTCGCGGGCATAAAGAGACGGAGACCCAGTACTTC,CASSRGHKETETQYF,TRBV28,-,-,TRBJ2-5
TGTGCCAGCAGCCCCCTCGGAGCGGGGGGGCTTTCGGAGCAGTTCTTC,CASSPLGAGGLSEQFF,TRBV7-2,-,TRBD2,TRBJ2-1
TGTGCCAGCAGTCTGGACCCTATGGGGGGAGATACGCAGTATTTT,CASSLDPMGGDTQYF,TRBV2,-,-,TRBJ2-3
TGTGCCAGCAGTCTAAACAGGGGTAATTCACCCCTCCACTTT,CASSLNRGNSPLHF,TRBV5-8,-,TRBD1,TRBJ1-6
TGCGCCAGCAGCCAAGAGTCACAGGGGCCGGGGGGCTACACCTTC,CASSQESQGPGGYTF,TRBV4-3,-,TRBD1,TRBJ1-2
TGTGCCAGCAGTCCTGACAGGGGTTTAGGAAACACCATATATTTT,CASSPDRGLGNTIYF,TRBV27,once,TRBD1,TRBJ1-3
TGTGCCACCAGCTCACTAGCTTCCCCAAGGAATGAGCAGTTCTTC,CATSSLASPRNEQFF,TRBV15,-,-,TRBJ2-1
TGTGCCACCGCGGGGGGGGTCAATCAGCCCCAGCATTTT,CATAGGVNQPQHF,TRBV10-3,once,-,TRBJ1-5
TGTGCCAGCAGTTTATCGAGCAGGCTGCTCTCTGGGGCCAACGTCCTGACTTTC,CASSLSSRLLSGANVLTF,TRBV27,-,-,TRBJ2-6
TGTGCCAGCACCTCCTCCACTGAAGCTTTCTTT,CASTSSTEAFF,TRBV7-9,few,-,TRBJ1-1
TGTGCCAGCTCCCTCTCTCCTAGCGGTGGGGGGGACAATGAGCAGTTCTTC,CASSLSPSGGGDNEQFF,TRBV18,-,TRBD2,TRBJ2-1
TGTGCCAGCAGCTCTCGGACTAGCGGGGACATCCAAGAGACCCAGTACTTC,CASSSRTSGDIQETQYF,TRBV11-3,-,TRBD2,TRBJ2-5
TGTGCCAGCAGTTCATCCGGGACAGTAACCTACGAGCAGTACTTC,CASSSSGTVTYEQYF,TRBV27,-,TRBD1,TRBJ2-7
TGTGCCAGCAGCTTCCGACAGAATAACTATGGCTACACCTTC,CASSFRQNNYGYTF,TRBV7-2,-,-,TRBJ1-2
TGTGCCTGGGTAACCCCAGGGACCTATAATTCACCCCTCCACTTT,CAWVTPGTYNSPLHF,TRBV30,-,-,TRBJ1-6
TGTGCCAGTAGTGTCTACGGGAGGACCACCTACAATGAGCAGTTCTTC,CASSVYGRTTYNEQFF,TRBV19,-,TRBD2,TRBJ2-1
TGTGCCAGCAGCTTAAGCGGGACTCTTAACACTGAAGCTTTCTTT,CASSLSGTLNTEAFF,TRBV7-9,-,-,TRBJ1-1
TGTGCCAGCACTGGAGGCAGACAGAACACTGAAGCTTTCTTT,CASTGGRQNTEAFF,TRBV6-1,-,-,TRBJ1-1
TGTGCCAGTAGTAAGGACAGCAACTACGAGCAGTACTTC,CASSKDSNYEQYF,TRBV19,-,-,TRBJ2-7